Included here is one T cell receptor (beta chain) sequence, with context. Germline assignment: CDR1 MNHEY and CDR2 SVGAGI. J lost 8 bases, V lost 6 bases, and 9 bases had no gene match. The CDR3 sequence is 13 residues long. This sample is drawn from a study of blood T cell repertoires in COVID-19. Categorization into cohorts depended on clinical history that participants reported. Measured with immunoSEQ multiplex PCR; TCRdb has only the in-frame clones, and not every one. The sample has 250,000 to 350,000 clones, approximately 91% seen once. Sequenced sample: PBMCs or T cells enriched from blood (not recorded which). The TCR was taken from a woman aged 25 to 45 who had recovered from COVID-19. The chain links TRBV6-5 to TRBJ1-2, with TRBD1 matching 7 bases. CDR3 sequence: CASSPFQTGGYTF. The CDR3 DNA sequence: TGTGCCAGCAGCCCCTTCCAGACAGGGGGCTACACCTTC.